The present TCR beta chain was sequenced within a study of neoadjuvant nivolumab and ipilimumab in lung cancer. Overall study findings and caveats: Only two of four nivolumab-treated tumors gained richness and clonality by surgery. Resected tumors had greater TCR richness and clonality than uninvolved lung. A small number of samples were TCR sequenced. Higher pretherapy blood TCR richness went with higher resected-tumor richness.

Germline assignment: CDR1 SGDLS and CDR2 YYNGEE. The CDR3 totals 14 residues. V was clipped by 4 bases and J by 8 bases; unmatched bases: 5. Worth noting for this clone: Its antigen remains unidentified.

Assay used: immunoSEQ multiplex PCR; TCRdb lists only in-frame clones, some missing. The sample yields tens of thousands of clones, about 92% seen once. The sequence was collected from an adult with non-small cell lung cancer. The sample in question was peripheral blood, obtained after neoadjuvant nivolumab, alone or with ipilimumab, at or shortly before surgery. This chain connects TRBV9 to TRBJ1-4, with 10 nucleotides matching TRBD1. CDR3 residues: CASSPGQGREKLFF. The CDR3 DNA is TGTGCCAGCAGCCCGGGACAGGGGAGAGAAAAACTGTTTTTT.